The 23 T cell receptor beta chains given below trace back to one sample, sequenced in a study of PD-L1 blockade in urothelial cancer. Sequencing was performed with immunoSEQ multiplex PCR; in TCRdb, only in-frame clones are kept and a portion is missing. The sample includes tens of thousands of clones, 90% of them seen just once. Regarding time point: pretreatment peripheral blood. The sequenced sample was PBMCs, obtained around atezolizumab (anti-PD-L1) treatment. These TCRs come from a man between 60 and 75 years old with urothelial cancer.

The CDR3 loop reads CASSRSPTDYNEQFF. The CDR3, as DNA: TGTGCCAGCAGCCGATCTCCTACCGATTACAATGAGCAGTTCTTC. The chain has TRBV7-8 and TRBJ2-1; D unclear. Germline V CDR1 and CDR2: SGHVS, FQNEAQ. The CDR3 is made up of 15 amino acids. Trimming took off 5 bases at V and 4 bases at J, with 15 bases between the two ends.

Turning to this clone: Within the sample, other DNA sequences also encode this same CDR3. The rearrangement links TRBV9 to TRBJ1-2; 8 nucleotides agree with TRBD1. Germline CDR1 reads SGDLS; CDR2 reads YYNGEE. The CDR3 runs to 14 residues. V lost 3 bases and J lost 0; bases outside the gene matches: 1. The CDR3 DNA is TGTGCCAGCAGCGCACAGGGGGCTAACTATGGCTACACCTTC. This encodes CASSAQGANYGYTF.

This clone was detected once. The CDR3 coding sequence is TGTGCCAGCAGAGCCTTAGCAGGGGGCACCACTGAAGCTTTCTTT. It translates to CASRALAGGTTEAFF. This chain connects TRBV6-1 to TRBJ1-1; 8 bases line up with TRBD1. After removal of 6 bases from V and 4 bases from J, the junction contained 10 bases not matched to a gene. The V gene's germline CDR1 is MNHNS and CDR2 SASEGT. The CDR3 is made up of 15 amino acids.

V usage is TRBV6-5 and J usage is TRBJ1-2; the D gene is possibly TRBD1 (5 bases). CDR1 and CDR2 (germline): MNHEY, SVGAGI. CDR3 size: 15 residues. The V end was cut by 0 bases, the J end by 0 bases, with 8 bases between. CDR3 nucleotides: TGTGCCAGCAGTTACTCCAGACAGACTAACTATGGCTACACCTTC. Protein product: CASSYSRQTNYGYTF.

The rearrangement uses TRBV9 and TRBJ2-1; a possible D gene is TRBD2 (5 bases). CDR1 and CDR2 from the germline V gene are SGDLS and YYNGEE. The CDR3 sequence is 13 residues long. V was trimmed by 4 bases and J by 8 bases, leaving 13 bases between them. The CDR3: CASSQLRGHEQFF. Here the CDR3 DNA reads TGTGCCAGCAGCCAGCTCCGAGGGCATGAGCAGTTCTTC.

DNA for the CDR3: TGTGCCATCAGTGACCTCAAAAACATTCAGTACTTC. Encoded protein: CAISDLKNIQYF. This chain joins TRBV10-3 and TRBJ2-4; unclear D gene. Germline CDR1 reads ENHRY; CDR2 reads SYGVKD. The CDR3 has 12 residues. Deletions cut 3 bases from V and 3 bases from J, with 3 bases between.

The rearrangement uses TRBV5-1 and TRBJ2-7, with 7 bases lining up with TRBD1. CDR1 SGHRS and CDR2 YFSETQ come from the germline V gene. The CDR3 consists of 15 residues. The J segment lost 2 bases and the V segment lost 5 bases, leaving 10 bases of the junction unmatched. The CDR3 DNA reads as TGCGCCAGCAGAGAAGGGACAGCTTCTGCCTACGAGCAGTACTTC. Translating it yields CASREGTASAYEQYF. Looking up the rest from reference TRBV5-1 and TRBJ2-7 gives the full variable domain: KAGVTQTPRYLIKTRGQQVTLSCSPISGHRSVSWYQQTPGQGLQFLFEYFSETQRNKGNFPGRFSGRQFSNSRSEMNVSTLELGDSALYLCASREGTASAYEQYFGPGTRLTVT.

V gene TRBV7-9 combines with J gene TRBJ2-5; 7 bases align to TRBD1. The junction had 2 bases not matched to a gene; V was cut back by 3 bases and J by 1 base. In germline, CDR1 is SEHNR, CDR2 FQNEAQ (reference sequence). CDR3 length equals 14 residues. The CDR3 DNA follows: TGTGCCAGCAGCTTGGGACAGCCCCAAGAGACCCAGTACTTC. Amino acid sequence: CASSLGQPQETQYF.

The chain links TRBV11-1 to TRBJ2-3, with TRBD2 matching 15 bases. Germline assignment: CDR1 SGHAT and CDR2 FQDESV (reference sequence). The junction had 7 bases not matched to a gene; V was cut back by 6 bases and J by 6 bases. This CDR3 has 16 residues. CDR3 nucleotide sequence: TGTGCCAGCAGAGGACTAGCGGGAGGGCCTGGGGATACGCAGTATTTT. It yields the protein CASRGLAGGPGDTQYF.

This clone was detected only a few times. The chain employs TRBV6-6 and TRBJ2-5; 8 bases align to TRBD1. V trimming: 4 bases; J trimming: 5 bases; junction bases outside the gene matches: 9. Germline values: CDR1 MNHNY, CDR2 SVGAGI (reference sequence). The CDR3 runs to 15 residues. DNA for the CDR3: TGTGCCAGCAGTTCACATCAGGGGGCAGGGGAGACCCAGTACTTC. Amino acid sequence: CASSSHQGAGETQYF.

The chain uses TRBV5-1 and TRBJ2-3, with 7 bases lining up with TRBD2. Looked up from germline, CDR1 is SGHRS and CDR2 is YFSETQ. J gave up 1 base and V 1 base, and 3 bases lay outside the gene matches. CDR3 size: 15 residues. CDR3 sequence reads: CASSLRSGGTDTQYF. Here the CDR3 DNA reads TGCGCCAGCAGCTTGAGGAGCGGGGGCACAGATACGCAGTATTTT.

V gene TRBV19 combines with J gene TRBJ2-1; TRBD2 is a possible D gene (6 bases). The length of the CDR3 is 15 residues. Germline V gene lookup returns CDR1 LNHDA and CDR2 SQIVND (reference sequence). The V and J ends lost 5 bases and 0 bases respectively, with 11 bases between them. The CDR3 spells CASSPPGGSYNEQFF. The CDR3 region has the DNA TGTGCCAGTAGTCCTCCCGGGGGCTCCTACAATGAGCAGTTCTTC.

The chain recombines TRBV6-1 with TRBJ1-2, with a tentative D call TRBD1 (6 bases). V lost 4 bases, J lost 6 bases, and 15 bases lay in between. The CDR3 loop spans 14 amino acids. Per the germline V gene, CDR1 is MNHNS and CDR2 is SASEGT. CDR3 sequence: CASSASDRFDGYTF. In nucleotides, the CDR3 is TGTGCCAGCAGTGCAAGTGACAGGTTCGATGGCTACACCTTC.

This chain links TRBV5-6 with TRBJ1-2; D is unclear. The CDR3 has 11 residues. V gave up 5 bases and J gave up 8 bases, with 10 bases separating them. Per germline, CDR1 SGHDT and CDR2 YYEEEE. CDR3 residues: CASRESGGYTF. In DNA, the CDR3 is TGTGCCAGCAGGGAATCGGGAGGCTACACCTTC.

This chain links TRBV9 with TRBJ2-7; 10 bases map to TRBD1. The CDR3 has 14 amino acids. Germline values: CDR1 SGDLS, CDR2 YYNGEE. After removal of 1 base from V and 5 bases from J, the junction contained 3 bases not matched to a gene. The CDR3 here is CASSVRDRGHEQYF. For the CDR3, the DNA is TGTGCCAGCAGCGTACGGGACAGGGGCCACGAGCAGTACTTC.

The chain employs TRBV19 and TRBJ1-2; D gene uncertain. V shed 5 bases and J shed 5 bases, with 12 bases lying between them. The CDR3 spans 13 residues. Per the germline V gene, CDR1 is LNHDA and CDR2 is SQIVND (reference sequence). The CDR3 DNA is TGTGCCAGTAGTTTGTCAGAACGTTATGGCTACACCTTC. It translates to CASSLSERYGYTF.

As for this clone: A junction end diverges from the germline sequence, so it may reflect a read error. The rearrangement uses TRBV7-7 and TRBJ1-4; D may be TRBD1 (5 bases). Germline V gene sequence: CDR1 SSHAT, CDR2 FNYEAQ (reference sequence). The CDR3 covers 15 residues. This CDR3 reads CASRESARVNEKLFF. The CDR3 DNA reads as TGTGCTAGCAGGGAGAGTGCCAGGGTGAATGAAAAACTGTTTTTT. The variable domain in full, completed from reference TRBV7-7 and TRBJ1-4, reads GAGVSQSPRYKVTKRGQDVTLRCDPISSHATLYWYQQALGQGPEFLTYFNYEAQPDKSGLPSDRFSAERPEGSISTLTIQRTEQRDSAMYRCASRESARVNEKLFFGSGTQLSVL.

CDR3 region: CASSVGDTYDEQYF. CDR3 bases: TGTGCCAGCAGCGTAGGGGACACCTATGACGAGCAGTACTTC. The chain joins TRBV9 to TRBJ2-7; maybe TRBD1 (6 bases). The germline V and J ends were trimmed by 0 bases and 5 bases, with 12 bases remaining between them. CDR1 is SGDLS and CDR2 is YYNGEE in the germline V gene. The CDR3 loop spans 14 amino acids. Full variable domain (remainder filled in from reference TRBV9 and TRBJ2-7): DSGVTQTPKHLITATGQRVTLRCSPRSGDLSVYWYQQSLDQGLQFLIQYYNGEERAKGNILERFSAQQFPDLHSELNLSSLELGDSALYFCASSVGDTYDEQYFGPGTRLTVT.

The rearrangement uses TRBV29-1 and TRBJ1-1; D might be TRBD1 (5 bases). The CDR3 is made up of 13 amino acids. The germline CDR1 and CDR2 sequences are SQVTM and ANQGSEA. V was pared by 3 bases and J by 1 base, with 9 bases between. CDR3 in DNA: TGCAGCGTTGACGGGAGGGGGAACACTGAAGCTTTCTTT. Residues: CSVDGRGNTEAFF.

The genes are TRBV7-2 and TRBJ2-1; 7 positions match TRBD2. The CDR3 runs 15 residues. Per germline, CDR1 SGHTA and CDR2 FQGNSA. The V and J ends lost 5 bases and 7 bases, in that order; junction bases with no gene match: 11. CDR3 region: CASSINGAGLNEQFF. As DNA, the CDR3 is TGTGCCAGCAGCATTAATGGGGCGGGACTAAATGAGCAGTTCTTC.

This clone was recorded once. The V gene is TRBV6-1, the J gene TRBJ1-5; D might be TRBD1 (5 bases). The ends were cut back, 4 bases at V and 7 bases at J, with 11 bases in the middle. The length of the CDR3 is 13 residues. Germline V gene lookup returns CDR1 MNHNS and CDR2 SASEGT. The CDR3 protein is CASSGQIGQPQHF. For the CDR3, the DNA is TGTGCCAGCAGTGGACAGATTGGCCAGCCCCAGCATTTT.

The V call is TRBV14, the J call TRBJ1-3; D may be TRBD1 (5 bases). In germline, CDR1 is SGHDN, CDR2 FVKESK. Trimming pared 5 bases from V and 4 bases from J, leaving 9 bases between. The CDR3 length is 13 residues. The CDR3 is CASSVDKGNTIYF. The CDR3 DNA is TGTGCCAGCAGCGTGGACAAGGGAAACACCATATATTTT.

The DNA of the CDR3 is TGTGCCAGCGCGAGGGAGGGGGAGGACTATGGCTACACCTTC. It yields the protein CASAREGEDYGYTF. This sequence joins TRBV6-1 and TRBJ1-2, with D tentatively TRBD1 (6 bases). Trimming stripped 8 bases from V and 3 bases from J, with 16 bases between. Looked up from germline, CDR1 is MNHNS and CDR2 is SASEGT. The CDR3 has 14 amino acids.